This is a list of T cell receptor beta chains from one sample in a study of cytomegalovirus exposure and HLA in healthy donors. TCRdb's table, derived via immunoSEQ multiplex PCR, lists solely in-frame clones and lacks some. The table lists more than 50,000 clones. Source material: PBMCs. These receptors all stem from a man in his late teens or twenties in good health and CMV-seropositive. Each CDR3 is given with its conserved first and last residue.

V	J	CDR3
TRBV30	TRBJ2-5	CAWSEDRVRGETQYF
TRBV5-1	TRBJ2-2	CASSLAGLAVNTGELFF
TRBV4-1	TRBJ1-5	CASSQEVGSNQPQHF
TRBV6-6	TRBJ1-1	CASRYAGMEAFF
TRBV9	TRBJ2-5	CASSAGQGQETQYF
TRBV6-7	TRBJ1-5	CASSAGTGTQPQHF
TRBV2	TRBJ1-2	CASSGDRGGYTF
TRBV18	TRBJ1-4	CASSLGGATNEKLFF
TRBV6-1	TRBJ2-7	CASSEAQRHYEQYF
TRBV4-1	TRBJ2-2	CASRLLAANTGELFF
TRBV6-5	-	CASSSQGALYEQYF
TRBV2	TRBJ1-2	CASSEGRGNGYTF
TRBV29-1	TRBJ2-3	CSVKGGGTDTQYF
TRBV11-2	TRBJ2-5	CASSLDLMGAETQYF
TRBV29-1	TRBJ2-7	CSVRSTGGNEQYF
TRBV27	TRBJ2-7	CASSPIGQGTSESYEQYF
TRBV11-2	TRBJ1-4	CASSWGQGFEKLFF
TRBV10-2	TRBJ2-7	CASRGQSLAYEQYF
TRBV15	TRBJ1-5	CATEKERSNQPQHF
TRBV30	TRBJ2-1	CAWSRGSYNEQFF
TRBV28	TRBJ1-5	CATSFRGNQPQHF
TRBV25-1	TRBJ2-5	CASGPGGKETQYF
TRBV29-1	TRBJ1-1	CSVSSGGNTEAFF
TRBV28	TRBJ2-7	CASIRGADYEQYF
TRBV4-1	TRBJ2-1	CASSQQLAGGSYNEQFF
TRBV11-2	TRBJ2-2	CASSLTGNVGELFF
TRBV5-1	TRBJ2-1	CASSLEGTSGNNEQFF
TRBV11-2	TRBJ2-7	CASSFTQGKSYEQYF
TRBV5-4	TRBJ2-3	CASSLRGRTDTQYF
TRBV10-1	TRBJ2-7	CASSDGGTPYEQYF
TRBV11-2	TRBJ2-3	CASSFRGTDTQYF
TRBV12-5	TRBJ1-1	CASCWGTGNTEAFF
TRBV30	TRBJ2-1	CAWSEGLGSNEQFF
TRBV19	TRBJ1-1	CASLTPQNTEAFF
TRBV21-1	TRBJ1-1	CASSKWGRTGGLEAFF
TRBV6-1	TRBJ2-7	CASSERAGGPHEQYF
TRBV19	TRBJ1-3	CASSIGLVRVGNTIYF
TRBV19	TRBJ2-3	CASSITSGFLSGQYF
TRBV23-1	TRBJ1-1	CASSDGTGDTEAFF
TRBV28	TRBJ2-2	CASSSSELASNTGELFF
TRBV11-1	TRBJ2-1	CASGTGYNEQFF
TRBV30	TRBJ2-1	CAWSTAGTSGGRQFF
TRBV7-2	TRBJ2-1	CASNLGASGGYEQFF
TRBV7-3	TRBJ2-5	CASSLSSAGAETQYF
TRBV7-2	TRBJ1-4	CASSPPNRGNEKLFF
TRBV10-1	TRBJ2-2	CATRQGAGELFF
TRBV27	TRBJ1-3	CASSFNSYGNTIYF
TRBV7-9	TRBJ2-1	CASRGTEYNEQFF
TRBV27	TRBJ1-5	CASSPLSNQPQHF